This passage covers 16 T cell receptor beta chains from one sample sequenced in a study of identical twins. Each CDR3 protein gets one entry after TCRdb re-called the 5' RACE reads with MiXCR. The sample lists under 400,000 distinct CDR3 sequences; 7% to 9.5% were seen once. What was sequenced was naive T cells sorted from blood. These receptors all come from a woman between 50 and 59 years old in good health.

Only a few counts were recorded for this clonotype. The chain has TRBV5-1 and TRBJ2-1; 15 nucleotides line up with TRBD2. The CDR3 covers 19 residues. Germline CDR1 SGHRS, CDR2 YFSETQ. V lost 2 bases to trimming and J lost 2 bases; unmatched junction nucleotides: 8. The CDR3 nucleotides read TGCGCCAGCAGCTTCGGGACTAGCGGGAGGACTCGAACCTACAATGAGCAGTTCTTC. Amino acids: CASSFGTSGRTRTYNEQFF.

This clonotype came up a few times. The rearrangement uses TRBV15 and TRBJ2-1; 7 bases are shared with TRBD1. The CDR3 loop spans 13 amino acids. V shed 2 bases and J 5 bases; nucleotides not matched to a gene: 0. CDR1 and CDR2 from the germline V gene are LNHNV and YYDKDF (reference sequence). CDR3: CATSRTGDNEQFF. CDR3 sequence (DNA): TGTGCCACCAGCAGAACAGGGGACAATGAGCAGTTCTTC.

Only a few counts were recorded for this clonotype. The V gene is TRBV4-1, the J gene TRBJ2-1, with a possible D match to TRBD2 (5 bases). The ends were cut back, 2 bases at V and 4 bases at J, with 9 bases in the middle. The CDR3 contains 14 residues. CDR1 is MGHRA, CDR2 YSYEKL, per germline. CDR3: CASSQRRGYNEQFF. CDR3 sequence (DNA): TGCGCCAGCAGCCAAAGAAGAGGGTACAATGAGCAGTTCTTC.

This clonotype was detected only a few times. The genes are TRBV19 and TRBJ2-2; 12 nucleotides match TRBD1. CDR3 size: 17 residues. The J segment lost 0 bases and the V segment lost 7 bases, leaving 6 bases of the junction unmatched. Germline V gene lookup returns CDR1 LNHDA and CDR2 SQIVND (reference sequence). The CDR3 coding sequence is TGTGCCAGTAACACCGGGACAGGGGGCTCGAACACCGGGGAGCTGTTTTTT. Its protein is CASNTGTGGSNTGELFF.

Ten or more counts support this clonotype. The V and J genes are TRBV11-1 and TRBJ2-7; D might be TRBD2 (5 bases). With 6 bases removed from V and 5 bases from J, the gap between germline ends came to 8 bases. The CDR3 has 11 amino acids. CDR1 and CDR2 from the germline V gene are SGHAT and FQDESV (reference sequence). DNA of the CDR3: TGTGCCAGCAGGGGAGCGAACGAGCAGTACTTC. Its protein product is CASRGANEQYF.

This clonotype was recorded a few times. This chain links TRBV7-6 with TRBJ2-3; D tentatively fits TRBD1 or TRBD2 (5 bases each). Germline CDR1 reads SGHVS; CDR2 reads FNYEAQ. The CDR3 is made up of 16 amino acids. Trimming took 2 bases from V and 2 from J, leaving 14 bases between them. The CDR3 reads CASSLMGLAYTDTQYF. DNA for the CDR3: TGTGCCAGCAGCTTAATGGGGCTAGCCTACACAGATACGCAGTATTTT.

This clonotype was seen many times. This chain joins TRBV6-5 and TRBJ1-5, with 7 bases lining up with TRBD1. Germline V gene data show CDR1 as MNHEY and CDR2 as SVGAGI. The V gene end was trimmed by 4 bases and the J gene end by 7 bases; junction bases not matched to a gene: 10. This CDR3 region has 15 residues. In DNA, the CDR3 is TGTGCCAGCAGTTCAATACAGGGGAAGGTGCAGCCCCAGCATTTT. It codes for CASSSIQGKVQPQHF.

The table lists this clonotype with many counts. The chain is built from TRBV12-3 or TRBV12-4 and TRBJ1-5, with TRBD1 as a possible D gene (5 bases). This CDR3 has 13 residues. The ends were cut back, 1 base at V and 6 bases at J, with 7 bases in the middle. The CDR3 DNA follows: TGTGCCAGCAGTTTAGGGCAGGGTCAGCCCCAGCATTTT. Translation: CASSLGQGQPQHF.

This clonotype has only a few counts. CDR3 DNA: TGTGCCTGGAGTGACCCCGGGACAGGGGGTTTCTTC. It specifies CAWSDPGTGGFF. The chain employs TRBV30 and TRBJ2-1; 11 bases line up with TRBD1. The V gene end was trimmed by 1 base and the J gene end by 16 bases; junction bases not matched to a gene: 6. The CDR3 has 12 residues. Per the germline V gene, CDR1 is GTSNPN and CDR2 is SVGIG (reference sequence). The variable domain in full, completed from reference TRBV30 and TRBJ2-1, reads SQTIHQWPATLVQPVGSPLSLECTVEGTSNPNLYWYRQAAGRGLQLLFYSVGIGQISSEVPQNLSASRPQDRQFILSSKKLLLSDSGFYLCAWSDPGTGGFFGPGTRLTVL.

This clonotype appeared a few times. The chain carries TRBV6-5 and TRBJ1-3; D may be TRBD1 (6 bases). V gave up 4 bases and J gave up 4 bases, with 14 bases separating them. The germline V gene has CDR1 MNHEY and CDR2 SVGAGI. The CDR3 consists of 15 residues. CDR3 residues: CASSSSGTLGNTIYF. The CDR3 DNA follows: TGTGCCAGCAGTTCGTCCGGGACACTGGGAAACACCATATATTTT.

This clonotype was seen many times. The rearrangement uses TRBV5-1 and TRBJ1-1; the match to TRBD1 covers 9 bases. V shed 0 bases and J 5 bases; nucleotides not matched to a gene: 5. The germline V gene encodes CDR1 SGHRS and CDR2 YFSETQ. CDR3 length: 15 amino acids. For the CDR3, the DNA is TGCGCCAGCAGCTTGGGGGGACAGGGTCGTACTGAAGCTTTCTTT. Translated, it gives CASSLGGQGRTEAFF.

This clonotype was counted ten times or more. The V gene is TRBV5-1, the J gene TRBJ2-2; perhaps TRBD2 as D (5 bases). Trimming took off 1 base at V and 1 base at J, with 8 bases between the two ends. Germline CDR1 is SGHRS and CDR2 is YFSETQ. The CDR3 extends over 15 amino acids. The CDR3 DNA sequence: TGCGCCAGCAGCTTGTTTCGGGGGAACACCGGGGAGCTGTTTTTT. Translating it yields CASSLFRGNTGELFF. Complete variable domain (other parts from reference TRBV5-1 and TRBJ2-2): KAGVTQTPRYLIKTRGQQVTLSCSPISGHRSVSWYQQTPGQGLQFLFEYFSETQRNKGNFPGRFSGRQFSNSRSEMNVSTLELGDSALYLCASSLFRGNTGELFFGEGSRLTVL.

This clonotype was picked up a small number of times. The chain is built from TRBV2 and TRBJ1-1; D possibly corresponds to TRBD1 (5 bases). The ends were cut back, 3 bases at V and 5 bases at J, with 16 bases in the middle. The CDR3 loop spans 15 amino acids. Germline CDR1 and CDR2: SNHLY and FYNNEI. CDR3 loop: CASSDSEEGRTEAFF. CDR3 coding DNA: TGTGCCAGCAGTGATTCGGAGGAGGGGCGGACTGAAGCTTTCTTT.

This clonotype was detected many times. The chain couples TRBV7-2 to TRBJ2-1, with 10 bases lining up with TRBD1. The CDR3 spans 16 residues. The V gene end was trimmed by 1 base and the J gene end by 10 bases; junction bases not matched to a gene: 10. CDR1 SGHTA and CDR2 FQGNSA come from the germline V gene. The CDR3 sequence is CASSLVSGQGRGEQFF. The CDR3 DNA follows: TGTGCCAGCAGCTTAGTCTCGGGACAGGGGCGGGGAGAGCAGTTCTTC. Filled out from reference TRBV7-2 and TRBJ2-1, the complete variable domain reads GAGVSQSPSNKVTEKGKDVELRCDPISGHTALYWYRQSLGQGLEFLIYFQGNSAPDKSGLPSDRFSAERTGGSVSTLTIQRTQQEDSAVYLCASSLVSGQGRGEQFFGPGTRLTVL.

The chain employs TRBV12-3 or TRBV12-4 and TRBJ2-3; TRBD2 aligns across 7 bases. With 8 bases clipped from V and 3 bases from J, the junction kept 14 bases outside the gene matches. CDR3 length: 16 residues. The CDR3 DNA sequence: TGTGCCAGCGGTCCCGGCGGGAGAGGAGGGACAGATACGCAGTATTTT. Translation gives CASGPGGRGGTDTQYF.

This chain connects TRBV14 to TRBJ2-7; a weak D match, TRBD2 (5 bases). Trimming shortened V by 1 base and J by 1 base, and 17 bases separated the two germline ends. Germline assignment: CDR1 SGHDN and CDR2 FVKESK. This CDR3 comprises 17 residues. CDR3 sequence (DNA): TGTGCCAGCAGCCAAGGGTCGGGATTGCCCCGTTCCTACGAGCAGTACTTC. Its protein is CASSQGSGLPRSYEQYF.